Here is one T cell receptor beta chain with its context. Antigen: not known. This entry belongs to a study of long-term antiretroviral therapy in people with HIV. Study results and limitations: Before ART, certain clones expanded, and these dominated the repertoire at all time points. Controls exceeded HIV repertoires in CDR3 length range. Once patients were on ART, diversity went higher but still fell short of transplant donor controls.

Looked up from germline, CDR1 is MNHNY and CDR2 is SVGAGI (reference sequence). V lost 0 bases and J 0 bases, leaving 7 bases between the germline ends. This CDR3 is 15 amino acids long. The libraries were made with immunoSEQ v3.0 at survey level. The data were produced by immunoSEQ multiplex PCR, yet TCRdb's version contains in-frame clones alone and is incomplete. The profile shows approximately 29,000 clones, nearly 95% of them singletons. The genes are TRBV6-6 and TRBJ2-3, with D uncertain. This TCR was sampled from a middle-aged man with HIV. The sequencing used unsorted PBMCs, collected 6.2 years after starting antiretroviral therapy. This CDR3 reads CASSYSGQSTDTQYF. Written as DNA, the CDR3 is TGTGCCAGCAGTTACTCTGGGCAGAGCACAGATACGCAGTATTTT.